Listed below are T cell receptor beta chains from one sample, sequenced in a study of T cells after yellow fever vaccination. One entry per CDR3 protein results from TCRdb running MiXCR on the 5' RACE reads. The data contain a few hundred thousand distinct CDR3 sequences, 4.1% of them singletons. Sequenced material: PBMCs, taken 5 days after the yellow fever booster vaccination. Receptor source: a man younger than 35 who received the YFV17D yellow fever vaccine. Each CDR3 is given with its conserved first and last residue. Each record gives: clone size, J gene, V gene, D gene, CDR3 DNA, CDR3 protein. A D gene is named only where the DNA matches it firmly. Clone size, where shown, is once, few, many, or a class for clones that have expanded.

clone_size: few; j_call: TRBJ2-1; v_call: TRBV20-1; d_call: TRBD1; cdr3_nt: TGCAGTGCTAGTGACAGGGGTCGAATCTCCTACAATGAGCAGTTCTTC; cdr3_aa: CSASDRGRISYNEQFF
clone_size: few; j_call: TRBJ2-7; v_call: TRBV5-4; d_call: TRBD2; cdr3_nt: TGTGCCAGCAGCCGTAGCGGGGGGACTAGCTCCTACGAGCAGTACTTC; cdr3_aa: CASSRSGGTSSYEQYF
clone_size: -; j_call: TRBJ2-3; v_call: TRBV7-9; d_call: -; cdr3_nt: TGTGCCAGCAGCTCCTTGATGCGAAGCACAGATACGCAGTATTTT; cdr3_aa: CASSSLMRSTDTQYF
clone_size: many; j_call: TRBJ2-2; v_call: TRBV14; d_call: -; cdr3_nt: TGTGCCAGCAGCCAAGTCGGGGGACAGAACACCGGGGAGCTGTTTTTT; cdr3_aa: CASSQVGGQNTGELFF
clone_size: -; j_call: TRBJ2-5; v_call: TRBV5-5; d_call: -; cdr3_nt: TGTGCCAGCAGCCAGGTACAACTACAAGAGACCCAGTACTTC; cdr3_aa: CASSQVQLQETQYF
clone_size: many; j_call: TRBJ1-4; v_call: TRBV4-3; d_call: -; cdr3_nt: TGCGCCAGCAGCCAAGATCGGCGGGACGGTGGGGCTGAAAAACTGTTTTTT; cdr3_aa: CASSQDRRDGGAEKLFF
clone_size: -; j_call: TRBJ2-5; v_call: TRBV20-1; d_call: -; cdr3_nt: TGCAGTGCTAGCATGGCTAAAGAGACCCAGTACTTC; cdr3_aa: CSASMAKETQYF
clone_size: -; j_call: TRBJ1-6; v_call: TRBV4-3; d_call: -; cdr3_nt: TGCGCCAGCAGCCAAGAGGCGGGGCTCCCGGATAATTCACCCCTCCACTTT; cdr3_aa: CASSQEAGLPDNSPLHF
clone_size: -; j_call: TRBJ2-1; v_call: TRBV19; d_call: TRBD2; cdr3_nt: TGTGCCAGTAGTATAAGGGCGGGGGGCGGAAATGAGCAGTTCTTC; cdr3_aa: CASSIRAGGGNEQFF
clone_size: many; j_call: TRBJ2-3; v_call: TRBV5-6; d_call: -; cdr3_nt: TGTGCCAGCAGCGCTTCGGGGTCCGATACGCAGTATTTT; cdr3_aa: CASSASGSDTQYF
clone_size: -; j_call: TRBJ1-2; v_call: TRBV5-1; d_call: -; cdr3_nt: TGCGCCAGCAGCTCGCCCTCAGATTACTATGGCTACACCTTC; cdr3_aa: CASSSPSDYYGYTF
clone_size: many; j_call: TRBJ2-7; v_call: TRBV10-1; d_call: -; cdr3_nt: TGCGCTAGACACGGGAGCTACGAGCAGTACTTC; cdr3_aa: CARHGSYEQYF
clone_size: many; j_call: TRBJ2-5; v_call: TRBV20-1; d_call: -; cdr3_nt: TGCAGTGCCTCCGGGGGCGGTCGGGAGACCCAGTACTTC; cdr3_aa: CSASGGGRETQYF
clone_size: many; j_call: TRBJ2-1; v_call: TRBV5-1; d_call: TRBD1; cdr3_nt: TGCGCCAGCACCGGACAGGGAGTACCGAATGAGCAGTTCTTC; cdr3_aa: CASTGQGVPNEQFF
clone_size: -; j_call: TRBJ1-5; v_call: TRBV7-2; d_call: TRBD1; cdr3_nt: TGTGCCAGCAGCTCCAATACAGGGGTGAATCAGCCCCAGCATTTT; cdr3_aa: CASSSNTGVNQPQHF
clone_size: -; j_call: TRBJ1-2; v_call: TRBV4-3; d_call: TRBD1; cdr3_nt: TGCGCCAGCAGCCAAGTGGGTGAGGGGGCCGGCTATGGCTACACCTTC; cdr3_aa: CASSQVGEGAGYGYTF
clone_size: many; j_call: TRBJ2-1; v_call: TRBV20-1; d_call: -; cdr3_nt: TGCAGTGCTCATGACTCAAGCTCCTACAATGAGCAGTTCTTC; cdr3_aa: CSAHDSSSYNEQFF
clone_size: -; j_call: TRBJ2-2; v_call: TRBV6-2/TRBV6-3; d_call: -; cdr3_nt: TGTGCCAGCAGTTATCGGGGGTCCACCGGGGAGCTGTTTTTT; cdr3_aa: CASSYRGSTGELFF
clone_size: many; j_call: TRBJ2-3; v_call: TRBV12-3/TRBV12-4; d_call: -; cdr3_nt: TGTGCCAGCAAACTAGGGCGGTTTGATACGCAGTATTTT; cdr3_aa: CASKLGRFDTQYF
clone_size: -; j_call: TRBJ2-1; v_call: TRBV4-3; d_call: -; cdr3_nt: TGCGCCAGCAGCCAAGGGGAGAGCTCCTACAATGAGCAGTTCTTC; cdr3_aa: CASSQGESSYNEQFF
clone_size: many; j_call: TRBJ2-2; v_call: TRBV5-1; d_call: TRBD1; cdr3_nt: TGCGCCAGCAGACGGGACAGGGGCAGCGGGGAGCTGTTTTTT; cdr3_aa: CASRRDRGSGELFF
clone_size: -; j_call: TRBJ2-1; v_call: TRBV12-3/TRBV12-4; d_call: TRBD2; cdr3_nt: TGTGCCAGCGGCTACGCTAGCGGGGCCTACAATGAGCAGTTCTTC; cdr3_aa: CASGYASGAYNEQFF
clone_size: -; j_call: TRBJ2-7; v_call: TRBV10-3; d_call: -; cdr3_nt: TGTGCCATCAGTAGTGACTACGAGCAGTACTTC; cdr3_aa: CAISSDYEQYF
clone_size: -; j_call: TRBJ2-3; v_call: TRBV11-2; d_call: -; cdr3_nt: TGTGCCAGCCTTCGATCCGGTGCAGATACGCAGTATTTT; cdr3_aa: CASLRSGADTQYF
clone_size: many; j_call: TRBJ2-7; v_call: TRBV6-1; d_call: -; cdr3_nt: TGTGCCACCCGGGCCGCCTACGAGCAGTACTTC; cdr3_aa: CATRAAYEQYF
clone_size: few; j_call: TRBJ1-6; v_call: TRBV28; d_call: TRBD1; cdr3_nt: TGTGCCAGCAGACCCCCTCGGGCAGGGGGTGCGTCCCTCCACTTT; cdr3_aa: CASRPPRAGGASLHF
clone_size: medium-sized; j_call: TRBJ2-7; v_call: TRBV20-1; d_call: TRBD2; cdr3_nt: TGCAGTGCTTCGACTAGCGGGGGGGCCGGTTTTAACGAGCAGTACTTC; cdr3_aa: CSASTSGGAGFNEQYF
clone_size: -; j_call: TRBJ1-1; v_call: TRBV18; d_call: -; cdr3_nt: TGTGCCAGCTCACGCGGGAATACAGGAAACACTGAAGCTTTCTTT; cdr3_aa: CASSRGNTGNTEAFF
clone_size: many; j_call: TRBJ2-3; v_call: TRBV6-5; d_call: -; cdr3_nt: TGTGCCAGTCGGTACCCCCACAGCCATAAGTATTTT; cdr3_aa: CASRYPHSHKYF
clone_size: many; j_call: TRBJ2-7; v_call: TRBV27; d_call: -; cdr3_nt: TGTGCCAGCAGTTTATTGAACAGGGTTGAGTCCGAGCAGTACTTC; cdr3_aa: CASSLLNRVESEQYF
clone_size: many; j_call: TRBJ2-5; v_call: TRBV5-1; d_call: -; cdr3_nt: TGCGCCAGCAGAAAGCAGGCGAGCGGGGAGACCCAGTACTTC; cdr3_aa: CASRKQASGETQYF
clone_size: few; j_call: TRBJ1-2; v_call: TRBV3-1; d_call: -; cdr3_nt: TGTGCCAGCAGCCAGCCCAGGGGCGCGCGCGGTGGCTACACCTTC; cdr3_aa: CASSQPRGARGGYTF
clone_size: many; j_call: TRBJ2-3; v_call: TRBV9; d_call: -; cdr3_nt: TGTGCCAGCAGCGAGAGTGGGGCGGCAGATACGCAGTATTTT; cdr3_aa: CASSESGAADTQYF
clone_size: many; j_call: TRBJ1-1; v_call: TRBV29-1; d_call: -; cdr3_nt: TGCAGCGTAGCCTTACAGGTTAAGGCTGAAGCTTTCTTT; cdr3_aa: CSVALQVKAEAFF
clone_size: -; j_call: TRBJ2-4; v_call: TRBV18; d_call: -; cdr3_nt: TGTGCCAGCTCACCGGGCAGGGCCTTCAACATTCAGTACTTC; cdr3_aa: CASSPGRAFNIQYF
clone_size: -; j_call: TRBJ2-5; v_call: TRBV4-3; d_call: TRBD2; cdr3_nt: TGCGCCAGCAGCCAACGTCCGGGGGGGGAGACCCAGTACTTC; cdr3_aa: CASSQRPGGETQYF
clone_size: -; j_call: TRBJ2-5; v_call: TRBV6-1; d_call: TRBD1; cdr3_nt: TGTGCCAGCACCCTGGGACAGGGGTGGGAGACCCAGTACTTC; cdr3_aa: CASTLGQGWETQYF
clone_size: -; j_call: TRBJ2-5; v_call: TRBV6-5; d_call: TRBD1; cdr3_nt: TGTGCCAGCAGTACGGGACAGGGAATCCCAAAAGAGACCCAGTACTTC; cdr3_aa: CASSTGQGIPKETQYF
clone_size: many; j_call: TRBJ2-3; v_call: TRBV28; d_call: TRBD2; cdr3_nt: TGTGCCAGCAGTTTATCCCCGCGGGGGGCCACAGATACGCAGTATTTT; cdr3_aa: CASSLSPRGATDTQYF
clone_size: -; j_call: TRBJ2-3; v_call: TRBV5-1; d_call: -; cdr3_nt: TGCGCCAGCAGCTCTGGGACCCGAAGCACAGATACGCAGTATTTT; cdr3_aa: CASSSGTRSTDTQYF